One sample yielded the 23 T cell receptor beta chains listed below, sequenced in a study of blood T cell repertoires in COVID-19. Clones were read by immunoSEQ multiplex PCR, and TCRdb kept only the in-frame ones, dropping some. The sample includes tens of thousands of clones, more than 70% of them seen just once. The specimen was peripheral blood. The receptors shown here come from an elderly woman in a cohort sampled during active or convalescent COVID-19.

This rearrangement joins TRBV9 to TRBJ2-1; D is unresolved. Germline-derived CDR1 and CDR2 are SGDLS and YYNGEE. V lost 0 bases and J 3 bases, leaving 13 bases between the germline ends. The CDR3 is made up of 16 amino acids. The CDR3 region has the DNA TGTGCCAGCAGCGTAGTAGAGGTCCCTAACTACAATGAGCAGTTCTTC. This encodes CASSVVEVPNYNEQFF.

V gene TRBV5-5 combines with J gene TRBJ1-6; the D gene is possibly TRBD1 (6 bases). The CDR3 loop spans 18 amino acids. V was trimmed by 0 bases and J by 3 bases, leaving 16 bases between them. The germline CDR1 and CDR2 sequences are SGHKS and YYEKEE (reference sequence). The CDR3 reads CASSLAETGHLYNSPLHF. CDR3 nucleotide sequence: TGTGCCAGCAGCTTGGCCGAGACAGGTCACCTCTATAATTCACCCCTCCACTTT.

This chain joins TRBV7-6 and TRBJ2-5; D is perhaps TRBD2 (5 bases). This CDR3 is 16 amino acids long. Germline CDR1 reads SGHVS; CDR2 reads FNYEAQ. Trimming took 4 bases from V and 0 from J, leaving 15 bases between them. As DNA, the CDR3 is TGTGCCAGCAGCTCACTAGGGAAAGGGAACCAAGAGACCCAGTACTTC. Protein sequence: CASSSLGKGNQETQYF. Supplemented by reference TRBV7-6 and TRBJ2-5, the full variable domain reads GAGVSQSPRYKVTKRGQDVALRCDPISGHVSLYWYRQALGQGPEFLTYFNYEAQQDKSGLPNDRFSAERPEGSISTLTIQRTEQRDSAMYRCASSSLGKGNQETQYFGPGTRLLVL.

V usage is TRBV12-3 or TRBV12-4 and J usage is TRBJ1-1; D possibly corresponds to TRBD1 (6 bases). The length of the CDR3 is 13 residues. V lost 5 bases to trimming and J lost 6 bases, with 13 bases between them. The CDR3 region is CASSPGTPPEAFF. As DNA, the CDR3 is TGTGCCAGCAGTCCAGGGACACCCCCTGAAGCTTTCTTT.

This chain connects TRBV19 to TRBJ1-5; D unresolved. Trimming stripped 6 bases from V and 7 bases from J, with 13 bases between. Germline V gene lookup returns CDR1 LNHDA and CDR2 SQIVND (reference sequence). The CDR3 has 13 residues. This CDR3 reads CASSEGALQPQHF. CDR3 nucleotide sequence: TGTGCCAGTAGCGAGGGAGCCCTACAGCCCCAGCATTTT.

CDR3 nucleotides: TGTGCCAGCAGCCTGAAGGGAAGGGGCTATGGAAACACCATATATTTT. It is translated as CASSLKGRGYGNTIYF. This chain joins TRBV3-1 (or the pseudogene TRBV3-2) and TRBJ1-3; D is perhaps TRBD1 (5 bases). Germline V CDR1 and CDR2: LGHDT, YNNKEL (reference sequence). The CDR3 contains 16 residues. Trimming stripped 4 bases from V and 3 bases from J, with 16 bases between.

The rearrangement links TRBV19 to TRBJ2-5; 10 nucleotides align to TRBD2. Germline CDR1 reads LNHDA; CDR2 reads SQIVND (reference sequence). V lost 4 bases and J lost 1; bases outside the gene matches: 3. The CDR3 contains 15 residues. In nucleotides, the CDR3 is TGTGCCAGTAGTAAACTAGCGGGGCCCCAAGAGACCCAGTACTTC. Translated, it gives CASSKLAGPQETQYF.

Only a few counts were recorded for this clone. The gene calls are TRBV11-2 and TRBJ2-2; TRBD2 agrees at 7 bases. The CDR3 has 16 amino acids. Germline loops: CDR1 SGHAT, CDR2 FQNNGV. Trimming at V came to 0 bases and at J to 6 bases, leaving 7 bases not matched to a gene. The CDR3 spells CASSLELSGAPGELFF. For the CDR3, the DNA is TGTGCCAGCAGCTTAGAACTAAGCGGGGCTCCCGGGGAGCTGTTTTTT. Drawing the rest from reference TRBV11-2 and TRBJ2-2, the complete variable domain is EAGVAQSPRYKIIEKRQSVAFWCNPISGHATLYWYQQILGQGPKLLIQFQNNGVVDDSQLPKDRFSAERLKGVDSTLKIQPAKLEDSAVYLCASSLELSGAPGELFFGEGSRLTVL.

The rearrangement joins TRBV6-5 to TRBJ1-3; D is unresolved. CDR1 and CDR2 from the germline V gene are MNHEY and SVGAGI. V was cut by 7 bases and J by 0 bases, with 10 bases left in between. CDR3 length: 14 residues. The DNA of the CDR3 is TGTGCCAGCACCGGACTTTTCTCTGGAAACACCATATATTTT. Translated: CASTGLFSGNTIYF.

The rearrangement joins TRBV12-2 to TRBJ2-5; the table assigns TRBD2, which was not confirmed against the DNA. TRBV12-2 is described as a pseudogene. This CDR3 is built from 18 residues. The DNA for the CDR3 is TGTGCAAGTCGACTTCCGTGGCTAGCGCTCCCCATCCGTCAGACCCAGTACTTC. It specifies CASRLPWLALPIRQTQYF.

This chain links TRBV9 with TRBJ2-1; TRBD2 agrees at 10 bases. The germline V gene has CDR1 SGDLS and CDR2 YYNGEE. This CDR3 contains 15 residues. J gave up 5 bases and V 3 bases, and 5 bases lay outside the gene matches. The CDR3 spells CASSDGLAANNEQFF. CDR3 coding DNA: TGTGCCAGCAGCGACGGACTAGCGGCAAACAATGAGCAGTTCTTC.

This clone was observed a single time. The chain recombines TRBV21-1 with TRBJ1-1; the D call TRBD1 from the table was never checked on the DNA. TRBV21-1 is a documented pseudogene. The CDR3 extends over 20 amino acids. CDR3 nucleotides: TGTGCCAGCAGCAAAGCTAGGACAGGGTCTCTCCGGCGAATGAACACTGAAGCTTTCTTT. Translating gives CASSKARTGSLRRMNTEAFF.

The rearrangement links TRBV30 to TRBJ1-1; 8 nucleotides align to TRBD1. Germline CDR1 reads GTSNPN; CDR2 reads SVGIG (reference sequence). The CDR3 has 13 residues. The V and J ends lost 0 bases and 4 bases, in that order; junction bases with no gene match: 1. For the CDR3, the DNA is TGTGCCTGGAGTGTAGACAGGGGCACTGAAGCTTTCTTT. As protein: CAWSVDRGTEAFF.

CDR3 bases: TGTGCCTGGGGACAGGGGCTCTCTGGAAACACCATATATTTT. Residues: CAWGQGLSGNTIYF. This sequence joins TRBV30 and TRBJ1-3; TRBD1 agrees at 9 bases. V shed 5 bases, J shed 0 bases, and the junction held 2 bases outside the gene matches. Germline lookup yields CDR1 GTSNPN and CDR2 SVGIG (reference sequence). CDR3 length: 14 amino acids.

The chain couples TRBV7-6 to TRBJ2-3; D possibly corresponds to TRBD2 (6 bases). From germline, CDR1 is SGHVS and CDR2 FNYEAQ. The CDR3 is made up of 17 amino acids. The germline V and J ends were trimmed by 5 bases and 0 bases, with 18 bases remaining between them. The CDR3 sequence is CASSPSGVSGSTDTQYF. The CDR3 DNA is TGTGCCAGCAGCCCATCTGGGGTCAGCGGGAGCACAGATACGCAGTATTTT.

The chain uses TRBV3-1 (or the pseudogene TRBV3-2) and TRBJ2-3; TRBD2 matches 7 bases. The germline CDR1 and CDR2 sequences are LGHDT and YNNKEL (reference sequence). The CDR3 runs to 17 residues. V gave up 4 bases and J gave up 4 bases; unmatched junction bases: 14. The CDR3 nucleotides read TGTGCCAGCAGCCGAGGTAAAGTTGGCGGGAGAGCAGATACGCAGTATTTT. This gives the protein CASSRGKVGGRADTQYF.

The V call is TRBV28, the J call TRBJ2-1; TRBD2 matches 9 bases. Germline V gene sequence: CDR1 MDHEN, CDR2 SYDVKM. The length of the CDR3 is 21 residues. Trimming cost V 1 base and J 2 bases; bases outside gene matches: 18. This chain's CDR3 is CASSLLTFAGGPGRPYNEQFF. The CDR3 DNA is TGTGCCAGCAGTTTATTAACGTTCGCGGGAGGGCCAGGTCGCCCCTACAATGAGCAGTTCTTC.

This clone appeared once. The chain is built from TRBV5-1 and TRBJ2-5; no firm D call. The V end was cut by 3 bases, the J end by 5 bases, with 8 bases between. This CDR3 region has 12 residues. Germline assignment: CDR1 SGHRS and CDR2 YFSETQ. In DNA form, the CDR3 reads TGCGCCAGCAGCTACTCCGGGGAGACCCAGTACTTC. This encodes CASSYSGETQYF.

This clone has a single count. This rearrangement joins TRBV7-2 to TRBJ1-1; 8 bases are a match to TRBD1. The ends lost 4 bases at V and 4 bases at J; junction bases unmatched: 5. The CDR3 extends over 14 amino acids. From germline, CDR1 is SGHTA and CDR2 FQGNSA. The CDR3 loop is CASSYPDRGTEAFF. The CDR3 nucleotides are TGTGCCAGCAGCTACCCTGACAGGGGCACTGAAGCTTTCTTT. The complete variable domain, with remaining parts taken from reference TRBV7-2 and TRBJ1-1, reads GAGVSQSPSNKVTEKGKDVELRCDPISGHTALYWYRQSLGQGLEFLIYFQGNSAPDKSGLPSDRFSAERTGGSVSTLTIQRTQQEDSAVYLCASSYPDRGTEAFFGQGTRLTVV.

The genes are TRBV19 and TRBJ1-6; the match to TRBD1 covers 7 bases. The CDR3 totals 14 residues. V dropped 6 bases and J dropped 7; count of bases not matched to a gene: 6. The germline CDR1 and CDR2 sequences are LNHDA and SQIVND (reference sequence). CDR3 sequence reads: CASSLGGLNSPLHF. CDR3 coding DNA: TGTGCCAGTAGCCTAGGGGGCCTCAATTCACCCCTCCACTTT.

The rearrangement joins TRBV9 to TRBJ2-7; TRBD2 agrees at 8 bases. Germline V lookup: CDR1 SGDLS, CDR2 YYNGEE. With 0 bases clipped from V and 0 bases from J, the junction kept 2 bases outside the gene matches. The CDR3 loop spans 15 amino acids. This chain's CDR3 is CASSVASGRSYEQYF. CDR3 sequence (DNA): TGTGCCAGCAGCGTAGCTAGCGGGCGCTCCTACGAGCAGTACTTC.

The rearrangement joins TRBV19 to TRBJ1-4; 8 nucleotides line up with TRBD1. The CDR3 has 17 residues. Trimming at V came to 4 bases and at J to 1 base, leaving 8 bases not matched to a gene. The germline V gene has CDR1 LNHDA and CDR2 SQIVND (reference sequence). CDR3 protein: CASSNRGYFGTNEKLFF. The DNA of the CDR3 is TGTGCCAGTAGTAACAGGGGGTACTTTGGAACTAATGAAAAACTGTTTTTT.

This clone was recorded only once. The chain has TRBV15 and TRBJ2-2; D unclear. Per germline, CDR1 LNHNV and CDR2 YYDKDF (reference sequence). The CDR3 is 17 amino acids. V was trimmed by 1 base and J by 6 bases, leaving 18 bases between them. The CDR3 region has the DNA TGTGCCACCAGCAGAGGACCCCAACCAGGAAACGCCGGGGAGCTGTTTTTT. This translates into CATSRGPQPGNAGELFF.